This T cell receptor (beta chain) comes out of a study of identical twins. The sample holds a few counts of this clonotype. TCRdb independently ran MiXCR on the 5' RACE reads; one entry per CDR3 protein. The top ten clones hold approximately 3% of a sample with around 570,000 distinct CDR3 sequences, approximately 9.6% of them seen once. The CDR3 runs 13 residues. Germline CDR1 and CDR2: MDHEN and SYDVKM. V was shortened by 2 bases and J by 7 bases, with 9 bases between the two germline ends. These data were likewise used in another study, on yellow fever vaccine responses in identical twins.

The gene calls are TRBV28 and TRBJ1-5; D not certain. Sequences were obtained from PBMCs. This sequence originates from a woman aged 18-29 years in good health. CDR3 nucleotide sequence: TGTGCCAGCAGTTTAAGGCTCGGACAGCCCCAGCATTTT. This gives the protein CASSLRLGQPQHF. The entire variable domain, with the rest obtained from reference TRBV28 and TRBJ1-5, is as follows: DVKVTQSSRYLVKRTGEKVFLECVQDMDHENMFWYRQDPGLGLRLIYFSYDVKMKEKGDIPEGYSVSREKKERFSLILESASTNQTSMYLCASSLRLGQPQHFGDGTRLSIL.